This entry lists 21 T cell receptor beta chains sequenced from one sample in a study of blood T cell repertoires in COVID-19 (TCRdb year 2020). Library preparation was by the immunoSEQ multiplex PCR assay. The table was pulled from immuneACCESS by TCRdb, which kept in-frame rearrangements only. Such tables lose some clones; where checked, under half of the loss comes from unresolved V genes, and the rest has no known cause. The sample has some 120,000 clones on record, approximately 90% of them singletons. Of the sample, 1.8% falls within the top ten clones. Sequenced sample: peripheral blood. These receptors were obtained from a human donor with active COVID-19. The donor label of this sample is uncertain.

The rearrangement joins TRBV5-1 to TRBJ2-3, with 10 bases lining up with TRBD2. CDR1 and CDR2 (germline): SGHRS, YFSETQ. Unmatched junction bases numbered 11, after V lost 0 bases and J lost 4 bases. This CDR3 is built from 18 residues. In DNA, the CDR3 is TGCGCCAGCAGCTTGGTTGTATCCAGCGGGGGGGAGCCAGATACGCAGTATTTT. Its protein is CASSLVVSSGGEPDTQYF. Using reference TRBV5-1 and TRBJ2-3 for the parts outside the CDR3, the full variable domain is KAGVTQTPRYLIKTRGQQVTLSCSPISGHRSVSWYQQTPGQGLQFLFEYFSETQRNKGNFPGRFSGRQFSNSRSEMNVSTLELGDSALYLCASSLVVSSGGEPDTQYFGPGTRLTVL.

This clone came up once. The chain combines TRBV7-2 with TRBJ1-1, with D maybe TRBD1 (5 bases). Germline V gene sequence: CDR1 SGHTA, CDR2 FQGNSA. This CDR3 spans 15 amino acids. V gave up 2 bases and J gave up 2 bases, with 12 bases separating them. The CDR3 bases are TGTGCCAGCAGCTTACGAGGGACTGATAACACTGAAGCTTTCTTT. Its translation: CASSLRGTDNTEAFF. Full variable domain (outside the CDR3, taken from reference TRBV7-2 and TRBJ1-1): GAGVSQSPSNKVTEKGKDVELRCDPISGHTALYWYRQSLGQGLEFLIYFQGNSAPDKSGLPSDRFSAERTGGSVSTLTIQRTQQEDSAVYLCASSLRGTDNTEAFFGQGTRLTVV.

The rearrangement joins TRBV6-2 or TRBV6-3 to TRBJ1-2, with D possibly TRBD1 on 5 matching bases. There are 17 residues in the CDR3. Germline CDR1 and CDR2: MNHEY and SVGEGT. V gave up 0 bases and J gave up 2 bases, with 16 bases separating them. The CDR3: CASSYSMPGGANYGYTF. The CDR3 DNA reads as TGTGCCAGCAGTTACTCGATGCCCGGTGGGGCGAACTATGGCTACACCTTC.

The chain carries TRBV18 and TRBJ1-2, with TRBD1 matching over 7 bases. The CDR3 covers 15 residues. V was pared by 0 bases and J by 3 bases, with 4 bases of the junction left unmatched. Looked up from germline, CDR1 is KGHSH and CDR2 is LQKENI. CDR3: CASSPPQGPDYGYTF. CDR3 DNA: TGTGCCAGCTCACCACCACAGGGGCCAGACTATGGCTACACCTTC.

The chain uses TRBV19 and TRBJ2-6; possible D gene TRBD2, 6 bases. This CDR3 region has 15 residues. The V gene lost 8 bases and the J gene lost 0 bases, with 11 bases spanning the gap. CDR1 LNHDA and CDR2 SQIVND come from the germline V gene (reference sequence). The CDR3 here is CASERAPSGANVLTF. The CDR3 coding sequence is TGTGCCAGTGAGCGGGCTCCCTCTGGGGCCAACGTCCTGACTTTC.

The V and J genes are TRBV19 and TRBJ2-7, with 11 bases that match TRBD1. CDR1 and CDR2 from the germline V gene are LNHDA and SQIVND (reference sequence). Germline trimming cut 3 bases from V and 5 bases from J; bases unmatched to any gene: 3. The CDR3 spans 14 residues. The CDR3 loop reads CASSMGQGVHEQYF. DNA for the CDR3: TGTGCCAGTAGTATGGGACAGGGGGTCCACGAGCAGTACTTC.

V is TRBV5-1 and J is TRBJ2-2; 7 nucleotides match TRBD1. Germline-derived CDR1 and CDR2 are SGHRS and YFSETQ. This CDR3 is built from 15 residues. J was trimmed by 6 bases and V by 0 bases; bases with no gene match: 5. CDR3 DNA sequence: TGCGCCAGCAGCTTGGGACAGGGTCACCCCGGGGAGCTGTTTTTT. This codes for CASSLGQGHPGELFF.

The rearrangement links TRBV19 to TRBJ1-6; D is possibly TRBD1 (5 bases). Trimming removed 2 bases from V and 7 bases from J, with 12 bases in between. The germline V gene has CDR1 LNHDA and CDR2 SQIVND (reference sequence). The CDR3 is 15 amino acids. For the CDR3, the DNA is TGTGCCAGTAGTATAACTGGGGGGGGGAATTCACCCCTCCACTTT. Translation gives CASSITGGGNSPLHF.

J is TRBJ1-2 and V is TRBV7-9, with D perhaps TRBD1 (6 bases). The germline gives CDR1 SEHNR, CDR2 FQNEAQ (reference sequence). V lost 1 base to trimming and J lost 6 bases, with 15 bases between them. This CDR3 is 15 amino acids long. CDR3 residues: CASSLGTTGRDGYTF. In nucleotides, the CDR3 is TGTGCCAGCAGCTTAGGAACCACAGGGAGGGATGGCTACACCTTC. Supplemented by reference TRBV7-9 and TRBJ1-2, the full variable domain reads DTGVSQNPRHKITKRGQNVTFRCDPISEHNRLYWYRQTLGQGPEFLTYFQNEAQLEKSRLLSDRFSAERPKGSFSTLEIQRTEQGDSAMYLCASSLGTTGRDGYTFGSGTRLTVV.

The V and J genes are TRBV24-1 and TRBJ2-1; D is possibly TRBD2 (6 bases). CDR3 length: 16 residues. Germline V gene sequence: CDR1 KGHDR, CDR2 SFDVKD. Trimming took 4 bases from V and 3 from J, leaving 15 bases between them. CDR3 sequence (DNA): TGTGCCACCAGTGAGACTAGATCTAGTTTCTACAATGAGCAGTTCTTC. This sequence encodes CATSETRSSFYNEQFF.

The V and J genes are TRBV19 and TRBJ1-2; 8 bases fit TRBD1. This CDR3 is 15 amino acids long. Germline loops: CDR1 LNHDA, CDR2 SQIVND (reference sequence). Losses at the gene ends were 1 base for V and 4 bases for J; bases not matched to a gene: 5. DNA for the CDR3: TGTGCCAGTAGTATAGGAACCGGGACAGGCTATGGCTACACCTTC. It encodes CASSIGTGTGYGYTF.

The chain employs TRBV7-9 and TRBJ2-3, with TRBD1 matching over 7 bases. This CDR3 has 16 residues. CDR1 and CDR2 (germline): SEHNR, FQNEAQ (reference sequence). Losses at the gene ends were 5 bases for V and 2 bases for J; bases not matched to a gene: 10. CDR3 protein: CASSKSGQPPTDTQYF. DNA for the CDR3: TGTGCCAGCAGCAAATCGGGACAGCCGCCCACAGATACGCAGTATTTT.

This chain uses TRBV9 with TRBJ2-5; TRBD1 might be the D (7 bases). CDR1 and CDR2 (germline): SGDLS, YYNGEE. V was shortened by 0 bases and J by 5 bases, with 14 bases between the two germline ends. CDR3 length equals 15 residues. DNA for the CDR3: TGTGCCAGCAGCGTAGCCCAGGGGGGTATGGAGACCCAGTACTTC. It yields the protein CASSVAQGGMETQYF.

The chain employs TRBV9 and TRBJ2-2, with TRBD1 matching 10 bases. Trimming took 3 bases from V and 7 from J; bases not matched to a gene: 6. Germline V gene sequence: CDR1 SGDLS, CDR2 YYNGEE. CDR3 size: 15 residues. The CDR3 DNA is TGTGCCAGCAGCGCAAAGACAGGGGGCGGCGGGGAGCTGTTTTTT. Translation gives CASSAKTGGGGELFF.

The chain uses TRBV15 and TRBJ2-2; D is perhaps TRBD1 (6 bases). Germline assignment: CDR1 LNHNV and CDR2 YYDKDF (reference sequence). The V and J ends lost 0 bases and 5 bases respectively, with 10 bases between them. The CDR3 is made up of 15 amino acids. For the CDR3, the DNA is TGTGCCACCAGCAGAGAAACCAGGGGTACCGGGGAGCTGTTTTTT. Residues: CATSRETRGTGELFF.

The gene calls are TRBV18 and TRBJ1-6; the match to TRBD1 covers 8 bases. This CDR3 region has 15 residues. V shed 4 bases and J 7 bases; nucleotides not matched to a gene: 6. The germline gives CDR1 KGHSH, CDR2 LQKENI. This CDR3 reads CASSQAGGANSPLHF. In DNA form, the CDR3 reads TGTGCCAGCTCACAAGCAGGGGGCGCGAATTCACCCCTCCACTTT.

This chain uses TRBV24-1 with TRBJ2-1; TRBD2 might be the D (5 bases). The CDR3 totals 15 residues. Germline assignment: CDR1 KGHDR and CDR2 SFDVKD. Trimming removed 1 base at V and 4 bases at J, with 10 bases between. CDR3 in amino acids: CATSDLAESYNEQFF. The CDR3 DNA is TGTGCCACCAGTGATTTAGCGGAGTCGTACAATGAGCAGTTCTTC.

The J gene is TRBJ1-2, the V gene TRBV5-4; the D gene is possibly TRBD1 (5 bases). Trimming removed 0 bases from V and 8 bases from J, with 17 bases in between. Germline loops: CDR1 SGHNT, CDR2 YYREEE (reference sequence). The CDR3 consists of 15 residues. DNA for the CDR3: TGTGCCAGCAGCTTGGTTGCAGGGCGGTTGGGGGGCTACACCTTC. It yields the protein CASSLVAGRLGGYTF. Full variable domain (missing parts from reference TRBV5-4 and TRBJ1-2): ETGVTQSPTHLIKTRGQQVTLRCSSQSGHNTVSWYQQALGQGPQFIFQYYREEENGRGNFPPRFSGLQFPNYSSELNVNALELDDSALYLCASSLVAGRLGGYTFGSGTRLTVV.

The V and J genes are TRBV6-2 or TRBV6-3 and TRBJ1-1, with 8 positions matching TRBD1. The CDR3 has 14 residues. Trimming at V came to 6 bases and at J to 4 bases, leaving 7 bases not matched to a gene. Looked up from germline, CDR1 is MNHEY and CDR2 is SVGEGT. The CDR3: CASSFITGGTEAFF. Here the CDR3 DNA reads TGTGCCAGCAGCTTCATTACAGGGGGCACTGAAGCTTTCTTT.

This chain's CDR3 is CASSRQGYGYTF. For the CDR3, the DNA is TGTGCCAGCAGTAGACAGGGGTATGGCTACACCTTC. V gene TRBV6-5 combines with J gene TRBJ1-2; 8 nucleotides line up with TRBD1. V gave up 5 bases and J gave up 5 bases; unmatched junction bases: 1. The CDR3 is 12 residues long. Germline V lookup: CDR1 MNHEY, CDR2 SVGAGI.

This chain connects TRBV5-1 to TRBJ1-3; 8 bases are shared with TRBD1. J was trimmed by 4 bases and V by 4 bases; bases with no gene match: 7. Looked up from germline, CDR1 is SGHRS and CDR2 is YFSETQ. This CDR3 has 15 amino acids. The CDR3 DNA follows: TGCGCCAGCAGCCTCGGACAGGGCTTGGGAAACACCATATATTTT. Residues: CASSLGQGLGNTIYF.